The T cell receptor beta chain under discussion was sequenced for a study of blood T cell repertoires in COVID-19. Whole-study context: Acute and convalescent COVID-19 specimens originated in the United States, Italy and Spain.

The CDR3 is 12 residues long. The V gene lost 4 bases and the J gene lost 4 bases, with 7 bases spanning the gap. CDR1 LNHDA and CDR2 SQIVND come from the germline V gene (reference sequence). With regard to this clone: This CDR3 is also generated by other DNA sequences in the sample.

Only in-frame clones appear in the TCRdb table, and some are missing; sequencing was by immunoSEQ multiplex PCR. The table has about 100,000 clones, more than 65% seen once. The sample comprised peripheral blood. V usage is TRBV19 and J usage is TRBJ2-5, with D maybe TRBD1 (6 bases). This TCR derives from a man aged 65 to 85 with active or convalescent COVID-19. The CDR3 loop reads CASSRGGETQYF. Written as DNA, the CDR3 is TGTGCCAGTAGTAGAGGGGGAGAGACCCAGTACTTC.